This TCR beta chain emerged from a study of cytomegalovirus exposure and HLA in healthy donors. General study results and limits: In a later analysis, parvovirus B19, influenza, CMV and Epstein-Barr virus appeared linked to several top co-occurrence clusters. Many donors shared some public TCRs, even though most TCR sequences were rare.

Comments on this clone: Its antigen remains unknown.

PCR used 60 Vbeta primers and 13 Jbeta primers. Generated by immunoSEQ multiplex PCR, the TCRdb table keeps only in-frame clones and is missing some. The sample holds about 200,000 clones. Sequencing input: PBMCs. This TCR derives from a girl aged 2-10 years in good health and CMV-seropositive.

The CDR3 DNA follows: TGCAGCGCTACCTACGAGCAGTACTTC. It yields the protein CSATYEQYF. The chain employs TRBV29-1 and TRBJ2-7, with D unresolved. CDR3 length: 9 amino acids. CDR1 SQVTM and CDR2 ANQGSEA come from the germline V gene. The V gene lost 7 bases and the J gene lost 2 bases, with 3 bases spanning the gap.